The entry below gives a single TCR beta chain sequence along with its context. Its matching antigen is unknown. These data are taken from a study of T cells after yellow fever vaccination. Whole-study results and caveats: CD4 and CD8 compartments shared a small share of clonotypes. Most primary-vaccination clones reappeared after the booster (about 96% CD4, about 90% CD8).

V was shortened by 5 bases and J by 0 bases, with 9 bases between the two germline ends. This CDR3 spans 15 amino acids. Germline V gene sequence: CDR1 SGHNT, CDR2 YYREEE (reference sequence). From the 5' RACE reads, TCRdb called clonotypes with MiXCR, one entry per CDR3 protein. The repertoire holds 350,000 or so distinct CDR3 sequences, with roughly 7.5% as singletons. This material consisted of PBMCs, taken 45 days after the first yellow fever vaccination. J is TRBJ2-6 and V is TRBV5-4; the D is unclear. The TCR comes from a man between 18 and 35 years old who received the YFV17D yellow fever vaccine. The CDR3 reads CASSPPPSGANVLTF. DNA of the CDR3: TGTGCCAGCAGTCCCCCCCCCTCTGGGGCCAACGTCCTGACTTTC.